This TCR beta chain was retrieved from a study of blood T cell repertoires in COVID-19. Across the whole study: T cells, B-cell-depleted T cells, or PBMCs supplied cDNA or gDNA.

Sequencing used immunoSEQ multiplex PCR; TCRdb keeps in-frame clones, though not all of them. Of over 75,000 clones in the sample, roughly 89% were seen once. The CDR3 covers 19 residues. V dropped 1 base and J dropped 0 bases, with 19 bases sitting between them. Germline CDR1 reads SGHTA; CDR2 reads FQGNSA. This receptor was obtained from a woman at least 80 years old with active COVID-19. The V gene is TRBV7-2, the J gene TRBJ2-1; tentatively, D is TRBD2 (6 bases). Sequencing was performed on peripheral blood. The CDR3 reads CASSLGEADSPLSYNEQFF. In DNA, the CDR3 is TGTGCCAGCAGCTTAGGGGAGGCAGACTCCCCCCTCTCCTACAATGAGCAGTTCTTC. The whole variable domain, remainder taken from reference TRBV7-2 and TRBJ2-1, is GAGVSQSPSNKVTEKGKDVELRCDPISGHTALYWYRQSLGQGLEFLIYFQGNSAPDKSGLPSDRFSAERTGGSVSTLTIQRTQQEDSAVYLCASSLGEADSPLSYNEQFFGPGTRLTVL.